Below, one T cell receptor beta chain is given with its context. Its target is unknown. The sample is drawn from a study of shared clonotypes between healthy human individuals. Study-wide background: The composition of the donors was two women and a few men aged 18 to 49.

Naive CD8 cells comprised CD45RO-negative, CCR7-positively selected cells, excluding terminally differentiated effector memory CD45RA+ cells. There were only Caucasian adults among the donors, and all lived in Nashville, Tennessee. Broader study findings: Unshared clonotypes carried lower generation probabilities than those common to all four donors. Rarefaction demonstrated incomplete sorted-subset sequencing despite large depth.

The data were produced by immunoSEQ multiplex PCR, yet TCRdb's version contains in-frame clones alone and is incomplete. The sample records millions of clones, about 95% being singletons. CDR1 is WNHNN, CDR2 SYGVQD, per germline (reference sequence). The CDR3 contains 16 residues. V lost 0 bases to trimming and J lost 5 bases, with 16 bases between them. Sequencing was done on a sample of naive CD8+ T cells sorted from blood. The V gene is TRBV10-1, the J gene TRBJ2-5, with a possible D match to TRBD2 (6 bases). This receptor was taken from a man between 18 and 29 years old in good health. This CDR3 reads CASSESGGTGHETQYF. The CDR3 DNA sequence: TGCGCCAGCAGTGAGTCGGGCGGGACGGGGCACGAGACCCAGTACTTC.